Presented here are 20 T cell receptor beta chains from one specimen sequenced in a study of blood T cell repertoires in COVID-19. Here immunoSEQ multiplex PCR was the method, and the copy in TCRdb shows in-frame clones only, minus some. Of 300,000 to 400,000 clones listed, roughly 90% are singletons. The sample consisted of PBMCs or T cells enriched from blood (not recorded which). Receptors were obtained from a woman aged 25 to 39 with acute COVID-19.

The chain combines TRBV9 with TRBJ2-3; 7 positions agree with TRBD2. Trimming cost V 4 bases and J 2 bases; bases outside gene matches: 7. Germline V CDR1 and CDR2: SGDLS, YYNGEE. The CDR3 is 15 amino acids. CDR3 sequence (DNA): TGTGCCAGCAGCCCAAGCGGGGAGAACACAGATACGCAGTATTTT. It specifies CASSPSGENTDTQYF.

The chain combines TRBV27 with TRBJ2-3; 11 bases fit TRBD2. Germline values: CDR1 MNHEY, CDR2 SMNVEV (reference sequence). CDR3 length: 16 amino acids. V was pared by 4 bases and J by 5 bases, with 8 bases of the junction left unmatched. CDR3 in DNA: TGTGCCAGCAGTTCCCATTTAGCGGGGGGGCAAGATACGCAGTATTTT. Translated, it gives CASSSHLAGGQDTQYF.

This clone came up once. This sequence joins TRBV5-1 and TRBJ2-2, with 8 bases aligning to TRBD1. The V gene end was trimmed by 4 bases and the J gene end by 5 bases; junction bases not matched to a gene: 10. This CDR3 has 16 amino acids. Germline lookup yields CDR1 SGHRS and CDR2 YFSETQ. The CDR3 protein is CASSTNRDRHTGELFF. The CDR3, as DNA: TGCGCCAGCAGCACGAACCGGGACAGGCATACCGGGGAGCTGTTTTTT.

The CDR3 sequence is CATSSLRDRVNEQFF. Here the CDR3 DNA reads TGTGCCACCAGCAGTCTCCGGGACAGGGTTAATGAGCAGTTCTTC. The chain carries TRBV15 and TRBJ2-1, with TRBD1 matching 9 bases. Losses at the gene ends were 3 bases for V and 7 bases for J; bases not matched to a gene: 7. From germline, CDR1 is LNHNV and CDR2 YYDKDF (reference sequence). This CDR3 region has 15 residues. The whole variable domain, remainder taken from reference TRBV15 and TRBJ2-1, is DAMVIQNPRYQVTQFGKPVTLSCSQTLNHNVMYWYQQKSSQAPKLLFHYYDKDFNNEADTPDNFQSRRPNTSFCFLDIRSPGLGDTAMYLCATSSLRDRVNEQFFGPGTRLTVL.

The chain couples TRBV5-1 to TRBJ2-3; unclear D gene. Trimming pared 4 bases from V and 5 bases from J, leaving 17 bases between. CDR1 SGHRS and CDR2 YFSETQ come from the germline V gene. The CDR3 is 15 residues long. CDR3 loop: CASSTIGGLGDTQYF. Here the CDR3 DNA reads TGCGCCAGCAGCACAATAGGCGGTTTGGGAGATACGCAGTATTTT.

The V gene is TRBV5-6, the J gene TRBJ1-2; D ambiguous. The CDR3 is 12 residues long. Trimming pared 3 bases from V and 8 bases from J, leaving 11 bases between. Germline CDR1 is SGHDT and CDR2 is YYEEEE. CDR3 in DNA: TGTGCCAGCAGCTGGTCGGGGAGCGGCTACACCTTC. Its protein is CASSWSGSGYTF. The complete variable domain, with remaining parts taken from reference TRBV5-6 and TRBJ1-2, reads DAGVTQSPTHLIKTRGQQVTLRCSPKSGHDTVSWYQQALGQGPQFIFQYYEEEERQRGNFPDRFSGHQFPNYSSELNVNALLLGDSALYLCASSWSGSGYTFGSGTRLTVV.

CDR3 sequence reads: CASSIPGSSTIYF. The CDR3 nucleotides are TGTGCCAGTAGTATCCCAGGCTCATCCACCATATATTTT. The V call is TRBV19, the J call TRBJ1-3; D is unresolved. Germline loops: CDR1 LNHDA, CDR2 SQIVND (reference sequence). The CDR3 contains 13 residues. V dropped 3 bases and J dropped 9 bases, with 12 bases sitting between them.

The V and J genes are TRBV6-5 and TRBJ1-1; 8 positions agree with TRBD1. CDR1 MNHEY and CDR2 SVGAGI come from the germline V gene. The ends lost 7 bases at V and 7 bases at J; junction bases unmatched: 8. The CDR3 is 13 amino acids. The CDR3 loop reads CASTAGGTDEAFF. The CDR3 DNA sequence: TGTGCCAGCACGGCAGGGGGCACGGATGAAGCTTTCTTT.

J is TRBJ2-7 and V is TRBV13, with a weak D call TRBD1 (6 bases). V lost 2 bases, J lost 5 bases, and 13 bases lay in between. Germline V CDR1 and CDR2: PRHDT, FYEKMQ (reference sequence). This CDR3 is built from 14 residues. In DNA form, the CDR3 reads TGTGCCAGCAGCTTAACCAGGGGTATGAACGAGCAGTACTTC. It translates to CASSLTRGMNEQYF.

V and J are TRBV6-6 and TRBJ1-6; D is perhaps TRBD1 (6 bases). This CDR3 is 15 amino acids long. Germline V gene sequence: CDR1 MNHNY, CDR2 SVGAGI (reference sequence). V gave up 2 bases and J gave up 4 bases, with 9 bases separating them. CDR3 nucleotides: TGTGCCAGCAGTTACGGGACAAGTTATAATTCACCCCTCCACTTT. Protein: CASSYGTSYNSPLHF.

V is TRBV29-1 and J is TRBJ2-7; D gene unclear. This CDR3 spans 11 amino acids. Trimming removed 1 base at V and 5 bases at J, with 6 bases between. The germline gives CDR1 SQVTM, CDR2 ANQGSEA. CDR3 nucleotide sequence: TGCAGCGTTGAAGGGAGCCACGAGCAGTACTTC. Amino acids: CSVEGSHEQYF.

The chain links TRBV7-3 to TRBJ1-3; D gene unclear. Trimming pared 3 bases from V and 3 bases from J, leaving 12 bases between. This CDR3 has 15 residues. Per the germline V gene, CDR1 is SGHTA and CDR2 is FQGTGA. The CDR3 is CASSFFWAIGNTIYF. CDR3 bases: TGTGCCAGCAGCTTTTTTTGGGCGATTGGAAACACCATATATTTT.

CDR3 DNA sequence: TGTGCCAGCAGCCTGGGACCGGAGGTGGCCAACGTCCTGACTTTC. Protein: CASSLGPEVANVLTF. The rearrangement joins TRBV5-5 to TRBJ2-6; D may be TRBD1 or TRBD2 (5 bases each). The V end was cut by 4 bases, the J end by 6 bases, with 14 bases between. The CDR3 consists of 15 residues. Germline V gene sequence: CDR1 SGHKS, CDR2 YYEKEE (reference sequence).

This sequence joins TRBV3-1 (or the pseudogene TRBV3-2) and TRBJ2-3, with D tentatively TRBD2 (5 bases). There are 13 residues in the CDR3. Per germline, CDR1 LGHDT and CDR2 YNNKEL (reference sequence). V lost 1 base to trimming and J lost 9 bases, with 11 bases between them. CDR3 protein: CASSQATGYTQYF. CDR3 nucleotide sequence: TGTGCCAGCAGCCAAGCTACGGGATACACGCAGTATTTT.

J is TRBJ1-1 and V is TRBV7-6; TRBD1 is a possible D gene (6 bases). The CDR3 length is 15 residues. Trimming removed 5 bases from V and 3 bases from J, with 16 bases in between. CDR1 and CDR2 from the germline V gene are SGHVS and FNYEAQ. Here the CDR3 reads CASSPREGGYTEAFF. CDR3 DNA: TGTGCCAGCAGCCCAAGGGAGGGGGGCTACACTGAAGCTTTCTTT.

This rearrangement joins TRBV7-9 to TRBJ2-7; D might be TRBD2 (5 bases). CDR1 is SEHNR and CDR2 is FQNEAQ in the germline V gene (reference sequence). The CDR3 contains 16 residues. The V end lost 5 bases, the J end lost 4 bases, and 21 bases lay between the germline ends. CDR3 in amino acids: CASSPPFDGVLYEQYF. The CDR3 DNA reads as TGTGCCAGCAGCCCGCCCTTCGACGGGGTGTTATACGAGCAGTACTTC.

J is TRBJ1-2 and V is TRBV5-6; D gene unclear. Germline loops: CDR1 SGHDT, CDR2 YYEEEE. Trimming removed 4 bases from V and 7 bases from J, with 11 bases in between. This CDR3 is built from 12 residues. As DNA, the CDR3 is TGTGCCAGCAGCGCGAGGTGGAGTGGCTACACCTTC. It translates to CASSARWSGYTF. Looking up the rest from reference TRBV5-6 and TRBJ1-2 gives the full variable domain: DAGVTQSPTHLIKTRGQQVTLRCSPKSGHDTVSWYQQALGQGPQFIFQYYEEEERQRGNFPDRFSGHQFPNYSSELNVNALLLGDSALYLCASSARWSGYTFGSGTRLTVV.

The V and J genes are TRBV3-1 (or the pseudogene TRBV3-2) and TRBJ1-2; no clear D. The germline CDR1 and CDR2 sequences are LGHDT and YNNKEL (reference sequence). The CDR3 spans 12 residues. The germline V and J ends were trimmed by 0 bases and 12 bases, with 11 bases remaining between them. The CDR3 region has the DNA TGTGCCAGCAGCCAAGACGGGAAATTGAACACCTTC. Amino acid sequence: CASSQDGKLNTF.

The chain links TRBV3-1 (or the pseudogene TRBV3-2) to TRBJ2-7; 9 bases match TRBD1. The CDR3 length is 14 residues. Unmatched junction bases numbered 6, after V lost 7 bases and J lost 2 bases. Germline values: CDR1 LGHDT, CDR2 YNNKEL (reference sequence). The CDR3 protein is CASTRTGVAYEQYF. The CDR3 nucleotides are TGTGCCAGCACCCGGACAGGGGTTGCCTACGAGCAGTACTTC.

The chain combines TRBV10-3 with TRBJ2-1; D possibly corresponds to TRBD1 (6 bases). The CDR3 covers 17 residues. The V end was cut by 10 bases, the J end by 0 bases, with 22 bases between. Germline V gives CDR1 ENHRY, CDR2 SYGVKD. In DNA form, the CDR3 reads TGTGCCACCAGGGGCCAGTGGAGACAGGTCTCCTACAATGAGCAGTTCTTC. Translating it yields CATRGQWRQVSYNEQFF.